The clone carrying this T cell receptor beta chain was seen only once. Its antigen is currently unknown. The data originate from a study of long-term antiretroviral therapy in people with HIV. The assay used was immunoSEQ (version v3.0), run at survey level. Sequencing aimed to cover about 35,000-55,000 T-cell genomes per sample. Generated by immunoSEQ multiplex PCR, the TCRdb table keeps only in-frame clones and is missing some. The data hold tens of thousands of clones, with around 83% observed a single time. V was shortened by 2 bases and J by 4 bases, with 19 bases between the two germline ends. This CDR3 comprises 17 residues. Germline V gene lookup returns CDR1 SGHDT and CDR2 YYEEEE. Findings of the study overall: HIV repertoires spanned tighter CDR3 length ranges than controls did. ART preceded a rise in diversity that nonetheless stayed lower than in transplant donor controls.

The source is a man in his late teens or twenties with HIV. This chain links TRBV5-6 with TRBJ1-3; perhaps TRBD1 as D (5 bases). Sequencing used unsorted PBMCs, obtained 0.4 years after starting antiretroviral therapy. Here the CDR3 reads CASSFPLSGAAGNTIYF. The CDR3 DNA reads TGTGCCAGCAGCTTCCCCCTGTCTGGGGCAGCGGGAAACACCATATATTTT.